The 32 T cell receptor beta chains below all came from one sample that was sequenced in a study of T cell responses to AZD1222 COVID-19 vaccine. Produced via immunoSEQ multiplex PCR; TCRdb's table is partial and in-frame only. The sample has approximately 150,000 clones, roughly 87% seen once. Specimen: peripheral blood, collected 28 days after the second AZD1222 dose. These receptors all stem from an adult who received the AZD1222 COVID-19 vaccine.

V and J are TRBV5-1 and TRBJ2-3; D remains ambiguous. In germline, CDR1 is SGHRS, CDR2 YFSETQ. With 0 bases removed from V and 0 bases from J, the gap between germline ends came to 5 bases. The CDR3 is made up of 14 amino acids. In nucleotides, the CDR3 is TGCGCCAGCAGCTTGGGGGTTAGCACAGATACGCAGTATTTT. It is translated as CASSLGVSTDTQYF.

The J gene is TRBJ2-7, the V gene TRBV10-2, with 7 bases fitting TRBD2. This CDR3 comprises 17 residues. V trimming: 2 bases; J trimming: 1 base; junction bases outside the gene matches: 11. Germline V lookup: CDR1 WSHSY, CDR2 SAAADI. The DNA for the CDR3 is TGCGCCAGCAGTGAGGGTTCTAGCGGATACAATTCCTACGAGCAGTACTTC. As protein: CASSEGSSGYNSYEQYF.

The chain links TRBV7-9 to TRBJ1-6; TRBD1 matches at 7 bases. Germline V gives CDR1 SEHNR, CDR2 FQNEAQ (reference sequence). This CDR3 region has 15 residues. J was trimmed by 8 bases and V by 3 bases; bases with no gene match: 7. The CDR3: CASSFLQGLDSPLHF. The CDR3 DNA sequence: TGTGCCAGCAGCTTCCTACAGGGGTTGGATTCACCCCTCCACTTT.

This clone was seen only once. V is TRBV6-4 and J is TRBJ1-1; D is unclear. Deletions cut 5 bases from V and 0 bases from J, with 7 bases between. The CDR3 length is 13 residues. Looked up from germline, CDR1 is MRHNA and CDR2 is SNTAGT. CDR3 sequence (DNA): TGTGCCAGCAGTCGAGAAATGAACACTGAAGCTTTCTTT. This translates into CASSREMNTEAFF.

This sequence joins TRBV3-1 (or the pseudogene TRBV3-2) and TRBJ1-2; 9 bases line up with TRBD1. J was trimmed by 8 bases and V by 2 bases; bases with no gene match: 6. Germline CDR1 is LGHDT and CDR2 is YNNKEL (reference sequence). The CDR3 extends over 14 amino acids. CDR3 sequence reads: CASSQPGQGKGYTF. The CDR3 region has the DNA TGTGCCAGCAGCCAACCGGGACAGGGTAAAGGCTACACCTTC.

This rearrangement joins TRBV11-2 to TRBJ2-1; possibly TRBD1 or TRBD2 for D (7 bases each). The CDR3 loop spans 15 amino acids. The V gene lost 4 bases and the J gene lost 4 bases, with 14 bases spanning the gap. Germline CDR1 is SGHAT and CDR2 is FQNNGV. The CDR3 is CASSWEGAKYNEQFF. The DNA for the CDR3 is TGTGCCAGCAGCTGGGAGGGGGCAAAGTACAATGAGCAGTTCTTC. Filled out from reference TRBV11-2 and TRBJ2-1, the complete variable domain reads EAGVAQSPRYKIIEKRQSVAFWCNPISGHATLYWYQQILGQGPKLLIQFQNNGVVDDSQLPKDRFSAERLKGVDSTLKIQPAKLEDSAVYLCASSWEGAKYNEQFFGPGTRLTVL.

This clone was counted once. J is TRBJ1-4 and V is TRBV28; maybe TRBD1 (5 bases). The CDR3 has 15 residues. V was cut by 4 bases and J by 5 bases, with 14 bases left in between. Germline V gene data show CDR1 as MDHEN and CDR2 as SYDVKM. CDR3 nucleotides: TGTGCCAGCAGTTCCGTCGGGACGGGGAATGAAAAACTGTTTTTT. This translates into CASSSVGTGNEKLFF.

The gene calls are TRBV28 and TRBJ1-2; D gene uncertain. Germline CDR1 reads MDHEN; CDR2 reads SYDVKM. This CDR3 is 13 amino acids long. Trimming stripped 3 bases from V and 8 bases from J, with 13 bases between. CDR3 sequence (DNA): TGTGCCAGCAGTTTCTACACTCGAGGAGGCTACACCTTC. Translation: CASSFYTRGGYTF.

The chain combines TRBV5-4 with TRBJ2-2, with D possibly TRBD1 on 5 matching bases. The CDR3 has 14 residues. The germline V gene has CDR1 SGHNT and CDR2 YYREEE (reference sequence). V was shortened by 0 bases and J by 5 bases, with 8 bases between the two germline ends. The CDR3 protein is CASSLGQITGELFF. The CDR3 region has the DNA TGTGCCAGCAGCTTGGGACAGATAACCGGGGAGCTGTTTTTT.

The chain carries TRBV7-2 and TRBJ2-3; D possibly corresponds to TRBD1 (6 bases). CDR1 is SGHTA and CDR2 is FQGNSA in the germline V gene. The ends were cut back, 3 bases at V and 1 base at J, with 11 bases in the middle. This CDR3 comprises 15 residues. The CDR3 here is CASSFQGSRTDTQYF. CDR3 in DNA: TGTGCCAGCAGCTTTCAGGGGTCCCGCACAGATACGCAGTATTTT.

The chain employs TRBV2 and TRBJ2-1; 8 positions agree with TRBD2. The CDR3 contains 16 residues. Germline CDR1 is SNHLY and CDR2 is FYNNEI. V lost 5 bases, J lost 0 bases, and 6 bases stayed unmatched. The CDR3 loop reads CASSRLATRSYNEQFF. CDR3 in DNA: TGTGCCAGCAGTAGACTAGCGACCCGCTCCTACAATGAGCAGTTCTTC.

CDR3 sequence reads: CASSLRGATVGGEQYF. The CDR3 coding sequence is TGTGCCAGCAGCTTAAGGGGGGCCACAGTGGGCGGGGAGCAGTACTTC. The chain has TRBV7-2 and TRBJ2-7, with D possibly being TRBD1 or TRBD2 (6 bases each). The CDR3 is 16 amino acids. Germline loops: CDR1 SGHTA, CDR2 FQGNSA. V gave up 2 bases and J gave up 7 bases, with 21 bases separating them.

The gene calls are TRBV2 and TRBJ2-3, with D possibly matching TRBD2 (5 bases). This CDR3 is 13 amino acids long. V lost 7 bases, J lost 6 bases, and 14 bases lay in between. The germline V gene encodes CDR1 SNHLY and CDR2 FYNNEI. The DNA of the CDR3 is TGTGCCAGCACTGCCACTAGAGTGGATACGCAGTATTTT. It specifies CASTATRVDTQYF. Together with reference TRBV2 and TRBJ2-3, the CDR3 gives the full variable domain: EPEVTQTPSHQVTQMGQEVILRCVPISNHLYFYWYRQILGQKVEFLVSFYNNEISEKSEIFDDQFSVERPDGSNFTLKIRSTKLEDSAMYFCASTATRVDTQYFGPGTRLTVL.

The CDR3 region is CASSQEGPRAMSSYNEQFF. CDR3 bases: TGTGCCAGCAGCCAAGAGGGTCCAAGGGCGATGAGCTCCTACAATGAGCAGTTCTTC. The rearrangement uses TRBV4-2 and TRBJ2-1; D is ambiguous. CDR1 and CDR2 from the germline V gene are LGHNA and YNFKEQ. Trimming stripped 0 bases from V and 0 bases from J, with 18 bases between. The CDR3 loop spans 19 amino acids.

This clone was seen more than once but under ten times. The chain employs TRBV28 and TRBJ1-2; unclear D gene. Germline assignment: CDR1 MDHEN and CDR2 SYDVKM. Trimming took 1 base from V and 7 from J, leaving 13 bases between them. The CDR3 covers 14 residues. In DNA, the CDR3 is TGTGCCAGCAGTTTATCGGGGAGGGCAATTGGCTACACCTTC. It is translated as CASSLSGRAIGYTF.

The chain combines TRBV20-1 with TRBJ2-7, with 10 bases that match TRBD2. The V gene end was trimmed by 3 bases and the J gene end by 3 bases; junction bases not matched to a gene: 5. This CDR3 is 14 amino acids long. Germline V CDR1 and CDR2: DFQATT, SNEGSKA (reference sequence). CDR3 amino acids: CSASLAGGRYEQYF. CDR3 DNA sequence: TGCAGTGCTAGTTTAGCGGGGGGTCGCTACGAGCAGTACTTC.

The CDR3 loop reads CASGLITGTGGSGEQFF. The CDR3 DNA reads TGTGCTAGTGGTTTGATCACCGGGACAGGGGGCTCGGGTGAGCAGTTCTTC. The genes are TRBV12-5 and TRBJ2-1; 12 nucleotides agree with TRBD1. The CDR3 extends over 17 amino acids. Germline CDR1 reads LGHNT; CDR2 reads FRNRAP. The V gene end was trimmed by 2 bases and the J gene end by 9 bases; junction bases not matched to a gene: 11.

The chain has TRBV5-8 and TRBJ2-7; 10 bases align to TRBD2. CDR1 is SGHTS, CDR2 YDEGEE, per germline. V shed 3 bases and J 4 bases; nucleotides not matched to a gene: 10. The CDR3 runs 16 residues. CDR3 sequence (DNA): TGTGCCAGCAGCTCACCTCAGCCGGGACTAGCGTACGAGCAGTACTTC. Translation gives CASSSPQPGLAYEQYF.

This clone was found once. The chain has TRBV5-1 and TRBJ1-2, with TRBD1 matching 8 bases. Germline CDR1 is SGHRS and CDR2 is YFSETQ. Trimming at V came to 6 bases and at J to 8 bases, leaving 12 bases not matched to a gene. The CDR3 consists of 14 residues. The CDR3 DNA reads as TGCGCCAGCAATGCACAGGGGGGCCAGGGAGGCTACACCTTC. Translation gives CASNAQGGQGGYTF.

The rearrangement links TRBV7-9 to TRBJ1-6; 7 nucleotides align to TRBD1. The CDR3 extends over 15 amino acids. Germline V gene data show CDR1 as SEHNR and CDR2 as FQNEAQ (reference sequence). The trim removed 1 base at V and 7 bases at J, leaving 4 bases unmatched. The DNA of the CDR3 is TGTGCCAGCAGCTTAGAAGGGACAGCAAATTCACCCCTCCACTTT. It yields the protein CASSLEGTANSPLHF. Full variable domain (remainder filled in from reference TRBV7-9 and TRBJ1-6): DTGVSQNPRHKITKRGQNVTFRCDPISEHNRLYWYRQTLGQGPEFLTYFQNEAQLEKSRLLSDRFSAERPKGSFSTLEIQRTEQGDSAMYLCASSLEGTANSPLHFGNGTRLTVT.

J is TRBJ2-1 and V is TRBV2; D is possibly TRBD1 (5 bases). The length of the CDR3 is 14 residues. Trimming stripped 2 bases from V and 5 bases from J, with 10 bases between. Germline V gene lookup returns CDR1 SNHLY and CDR2 FYNNEI. The CDR3 nucleotides read TGTGCCAGCAGTGAATTGGGGCGAAACAATGAGCAGTTCTTC. Translation: CASSELGRNNEQFF.

The CDR3 DNA is TGTGCCAGCAGGCAATTGGCCGGCGAGCAGTACTTC. Encoded protein: CASRQLAGEQYF. The V and J genes are TRBV3-1 (or the pseudogene TRBV3-2) and TRBJ2-7; no reliable D call. Germline V gene data show CDR1 as LGHDT and CDR2 as YNNKEL (reference sequence). The germline V and J ends were trimmed by 6 bases and 6 bases, with 12 bases remaining between them. CDR3 size: 12 residues.

This chain joins TRBV5-1 and TRBJ2-7, with D perhaps TRBD1 (6 bases). The CDR3 consists of 13 residues. Trimming cost V 0 bases and J 2 bases, with 6 bases left between them. CDR1 is SGHRS, CDR2 YFSETQ, per germline. The CDR3 loop is CASSLDRAYEQYF. The CDR3 coding sequence is TGCGCCAGCAGCTTGGACAGGGCCTACGAGCAGTACTTC. The entire variable domain, with the rest obtained from reference TRBV5-1 and TRBJ2-7, is as follows: KAGVTQTPRYLIKTRGQQVTLSCSPISGHRSVSWYQQTPGQGLQFLFEYFSETQRNKGNFPGRFSGRQFSNSRSEMNVSTLELGDSALYLCASSLDRAYEQYFGPGTRLTVT.

This clone was found once. CDR3 region: CASSESWGQGGGYTF. The CDR3, as DNA: TGTGCCAGCAGTGAGTCTTGGGGACAGGGAGGTGGCTACACCTTC. The gene calls are TRBV6-1 and TRBJ1-2; the match to TRBD1 covers 9 bases. The V segment lost 3 bases and the J segment 7 bases; nucleotides outside the gene matches: 9. Germline V gene sequence: CDR1 MNHNS, CDR2 SASEGT. This CDR3 contains 15 residues.

The V gene is TRBV25-1, the J gene TRBJ2-1, with 7 bases lining up with TRBD2. Germline V gives CDR1 MGHDK, CDR2 SYGVNS. With V trimmed by 3 bases and J by 4 bases, 12 bases remained unmatched. The CDR3 spans 17 residues. CDR3 loop: CASSDLAGSGVYNEQFF. CDR3 nucleotide sequence: TGTGCCAGCAGTGATTTGGCTGGGAGCGGGGTGTACAATGAGCAGTTCTTC.

The genes are TRBV5-8 and TRBJ2-3; D is uncertain. Deletions cut 0 bases from V and 2 bases from J, with 10 bases between. The CDR3 is 15 amino acids. CDR1 is SGHTS, CDR2 YDEGEE, per germline. The CDR3 sequence: CASSLDGVSTDTQYF. The CDR3 DNA follows: TGTGCCAGCAGCTTGGATGGGGTTTCCACAGATACGCAGTATTTT.

V usage is TRBV11-2 and J usage is TRBJ1-2; weak D call: TRBD1 (5 bases). V was clipped by 5 bases and J by 5 bases, with 12 bases between them. Germline CDR1 SGHAT, CDR2 FQNNGV. This CDR3 comprises 13 residues. CDR3 protein: CASSPRQTYGYTF. Here the CDR3 DNA reads TGTGCCAGCAGCCCCCGACAGACTTATGGCTACACCTTC.

This sequence joins TRBV5-6 and TRBJ2-5; D possibly corresponds to TRBD1 (5 bases). Trimming pared 1 base from V and 5 bases from J, leaving 6 bases between. The CDR3 is made up of 12 amino acids. Looked up from germline, CDR1 is SGHDT and CDR2 is YYEEEE. In DNA form, the CDR3 reads TGTGCCAGCAGCTTGAGGGGTGAGACCCAGTACTTC. Protein sequence: CASSLRGETQYF.

With respect to this clone: The junction shows a germline mismatch at one end, possibly a read error. The rearrangement links TRBV3-1 (or the pseudogene TRBV3-2) to TRBJ2-7; D unresolved. The CDR3 length is 12 residues. CDR1 is LGHDT and CDR2 is YNNKEL in the germline V gene (reference sequence). The CDR3 reads CASSQEGRKKGF. DNA for the CDR3: TGTGCCAGCAGCCAAGAAGGCAGGAAGAAGGGCTTC.

V and J are TRBV28 and TRBJ1-2; D gene uncertain. V lost 2 bases, J lost 2 bases, and 12 bases lay in between. In germline, CDR1 is MDHEN, CDR2 SYDVKM. The length of the CDR3 is 15 residues. CDR3 bases: TGTGCCAGCAGTTTACGTGTGGCCACCAACTATGGCTACACCTTC. Translated: CASSLRVATNYGYTF.

The rearrangement joins TRBV6-4 to TRBJ1-2, with unresolved D. The CDR3 spans 14 residues. The V gene lost 0 bases and the J gene lost 7 bases, with 12 bases spanning the gap. From germline, CDR1 is MRHNA and CDR2 SNTAGT. The chain's CDR3 is CASSDSGGLSGYTF. The CDR3 nucleotides read TGTGCCAGCAGTGACTCCGGCGGTCTGTCTGGCTACACCTTC.

The rearrangement links TRBV19 to TRBJ2-7; 8 nucleotides align to TRBD2. Unmatched junction bases numbered 7, after V lost 5 bases and J lost 1 base. From germline, CDR1 is LNHDA and CDR2 SQIVND (reference sequence). The CDR3 totals 15 residues. The CDR3 DNA reads TGTGCCAGTAGTCTGGAAAGCGGGAGATCCTACGAGCAGTACTTC. Its protein product is CASSLESGRSYEQYF.